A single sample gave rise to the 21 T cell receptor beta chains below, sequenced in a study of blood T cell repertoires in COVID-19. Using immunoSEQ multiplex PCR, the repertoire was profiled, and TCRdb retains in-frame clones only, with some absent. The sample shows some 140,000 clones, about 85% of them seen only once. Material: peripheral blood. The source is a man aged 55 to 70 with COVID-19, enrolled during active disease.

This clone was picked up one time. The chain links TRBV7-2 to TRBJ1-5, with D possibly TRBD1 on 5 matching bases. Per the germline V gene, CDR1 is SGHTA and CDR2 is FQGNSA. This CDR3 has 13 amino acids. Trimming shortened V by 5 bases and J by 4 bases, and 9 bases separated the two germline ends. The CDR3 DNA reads TGTGCCAGCAGCACACAGGTAAATCAGCCCCAGCATTTT. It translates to CASSTQVNQPQHF.

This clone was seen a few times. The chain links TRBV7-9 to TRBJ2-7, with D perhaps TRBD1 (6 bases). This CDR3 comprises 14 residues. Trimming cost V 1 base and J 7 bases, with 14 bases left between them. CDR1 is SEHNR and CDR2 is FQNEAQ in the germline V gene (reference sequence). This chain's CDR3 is CASSLGTGLKEQYF. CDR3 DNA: TGTGCCAGCAGCTTAGGTACAGGGTTGAAAGAGCAGTACTTC. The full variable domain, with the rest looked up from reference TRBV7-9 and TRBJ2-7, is DTGVSQNPRHKITKRGQNVTFRCDPISEHNRLYWYRQTLGQGPEFLTYFQNEAQLEKSRLLSDRFSAERPKGSFSTLEIQRTEQGDSAMYLCASSLGTGLKEQYFGPGTRLTVT.

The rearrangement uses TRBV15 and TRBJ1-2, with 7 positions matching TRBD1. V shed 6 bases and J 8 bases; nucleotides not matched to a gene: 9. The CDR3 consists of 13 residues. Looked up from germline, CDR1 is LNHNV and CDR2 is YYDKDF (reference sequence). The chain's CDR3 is CATREGQVGGYTF. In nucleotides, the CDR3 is TGTGCCACCAGGGAAGGACAGGTGGGCGGCTACACCTTC.

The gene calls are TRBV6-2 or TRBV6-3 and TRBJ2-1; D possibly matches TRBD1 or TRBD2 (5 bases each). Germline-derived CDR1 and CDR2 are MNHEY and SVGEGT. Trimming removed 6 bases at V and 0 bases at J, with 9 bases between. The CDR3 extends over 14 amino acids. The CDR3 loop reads CASSPGSSYNEQFF. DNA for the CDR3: TGTGCCAGCAGCCCAGGGAGCTCCTACAATGAGCAGTTCTTC.

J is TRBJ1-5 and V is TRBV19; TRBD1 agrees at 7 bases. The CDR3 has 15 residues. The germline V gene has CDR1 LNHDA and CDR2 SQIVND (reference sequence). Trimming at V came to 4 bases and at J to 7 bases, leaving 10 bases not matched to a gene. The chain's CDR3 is CASSRTGAFGQPQHF. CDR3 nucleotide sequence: TGTGCCAGTAGTAGAACAGGGGCGTTCGGCCAGCCCCAGCATTTT.

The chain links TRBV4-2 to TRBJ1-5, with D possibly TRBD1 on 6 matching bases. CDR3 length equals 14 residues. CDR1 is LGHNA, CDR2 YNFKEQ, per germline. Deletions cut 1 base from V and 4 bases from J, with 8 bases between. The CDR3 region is CASSQGQENQPQHF. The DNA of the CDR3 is TGTGCCAGCAGCCAAGGACAGGAGAATCAGCCCCAGCATTTT.

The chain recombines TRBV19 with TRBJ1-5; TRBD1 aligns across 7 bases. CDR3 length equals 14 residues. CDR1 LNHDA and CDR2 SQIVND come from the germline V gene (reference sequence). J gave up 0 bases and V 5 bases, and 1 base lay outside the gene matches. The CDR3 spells CASSWTGSNQPQHF. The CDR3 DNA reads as TGTGCCAGTAGTTGGACAGGTAGCAATCAGCCCCAGCATTTT.

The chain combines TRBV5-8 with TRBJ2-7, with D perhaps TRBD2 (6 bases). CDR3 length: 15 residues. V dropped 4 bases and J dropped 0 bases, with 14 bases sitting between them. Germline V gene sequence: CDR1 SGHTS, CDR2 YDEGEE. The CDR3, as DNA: TGTGCCAGCAGCGCCTGGGGGGTGAGCTCCTACGAGCAGTACTTC. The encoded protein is CASSAWGVSSYEQYF.

The CDR3 spells CASRLDTYEQYF. The DNA of the CDR3 is TGTGCCAGCAGACTAGACACCTACGAGCAGTACTTC. The chain is built from TRBV6-5 and TRBJ2-7, with TRBD2 as a possible D gene (5 bases). The V end lost 6 bases, the J end lost 2 bases, and 8 bases lay between the germline ends. Germline V gives CDR1 MNHEY, CDR2 SVGAGI. The CDR3 is 12 residues long.

The CDR3 is CASSRGLAGAYEQYF. CDR3 coding DNA: TGTGCCAGCAGCAGGGGGCTAGCGGGAGCCTACGAGCAGTACTTC. J is TRBJ2-7 and V is TRBV6-2 or TRBV6-3; TRBD2 agrees at 10 bases. V lost 6 bases to trimming and J lost 2 bases; unmatched junction nucleotides: 7. CDR1 MNHEY and CDR2 SVGEGT come from the germline V gene. The CDR3 totals 15 residues.

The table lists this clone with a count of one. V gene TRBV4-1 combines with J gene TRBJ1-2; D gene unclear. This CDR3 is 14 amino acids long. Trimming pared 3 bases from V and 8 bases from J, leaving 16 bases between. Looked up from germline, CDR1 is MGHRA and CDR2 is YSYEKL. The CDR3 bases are TGCGCCAGCAGCCAGGAATTAGGAGATCGAGGCTACACCTTC. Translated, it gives CASSQELGDRGYTF.

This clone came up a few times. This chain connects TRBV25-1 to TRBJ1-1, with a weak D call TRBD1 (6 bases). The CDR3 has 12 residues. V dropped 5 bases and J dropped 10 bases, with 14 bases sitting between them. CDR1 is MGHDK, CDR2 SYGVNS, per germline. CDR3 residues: CASSPSGTLAFF. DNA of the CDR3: TGTGCCAGCAGTCCCTCCGGGACATTAGCTTTCTTT. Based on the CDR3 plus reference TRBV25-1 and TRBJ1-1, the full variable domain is EADIYQTPRYLVIGTGKKITLECSQTMGHDKMYWYQQDPGMELHLIHYSYGVNSTEKGDLSSESTVSRIRTEHFPLTLESARPSHTSQYLCASSPSGTLAFFGQGTRLTVV.

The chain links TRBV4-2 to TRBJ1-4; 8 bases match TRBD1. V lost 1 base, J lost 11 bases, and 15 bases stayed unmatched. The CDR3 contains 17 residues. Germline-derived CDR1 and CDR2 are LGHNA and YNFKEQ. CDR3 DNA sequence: TGTGCCAGCAGCCAAGCAGGAAGTGGCGACAGGGGTGGTAAACTGTTTTTT. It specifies CASSQAGSGDRGGKLFF.

CDR3 loop: CASSVGTGITEAFF. The CDR3 bases are TGTGCCAGCAGTGTTGGGACAGGGATAACTGAAGCTTTCTTT. The chain carries TRBV2 and TRBJ1-1; 9 positions agree with TRBD1. Germline CDR1 and CDR2: SNHLY and FYNNEI. The CDR3 has 14 amino acids. Losses at the gene ends were 4 bases for V and 5 bases for J; bases not matched to a gene: 5.

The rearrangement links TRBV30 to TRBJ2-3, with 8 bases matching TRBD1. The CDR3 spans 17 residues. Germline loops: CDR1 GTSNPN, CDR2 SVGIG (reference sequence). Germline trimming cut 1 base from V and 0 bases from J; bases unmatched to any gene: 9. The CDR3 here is CAWSAYTGGSSTDTQYF. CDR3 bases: TGTGCCTGGAGTGCCTATACAGGGGGGTCTAGCACAGATACGCAGTATTTT.

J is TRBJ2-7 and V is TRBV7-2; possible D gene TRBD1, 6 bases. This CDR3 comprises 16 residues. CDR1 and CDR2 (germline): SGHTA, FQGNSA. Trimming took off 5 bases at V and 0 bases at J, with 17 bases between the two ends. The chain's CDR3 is CASSPRGQSFSYEQYF. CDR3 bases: TGTGCCAGCAGCCCGCGTGGACAGTCGTTCTCCTACGAGCAGTACTTC.

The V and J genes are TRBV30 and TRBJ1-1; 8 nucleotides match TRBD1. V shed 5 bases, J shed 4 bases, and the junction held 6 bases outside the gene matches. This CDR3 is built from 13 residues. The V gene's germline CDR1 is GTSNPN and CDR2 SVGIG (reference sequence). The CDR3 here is CAWGRQGSTEAFF. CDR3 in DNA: TGTGCCTGGGGTAGACAGGGGAGCACTGAAGCTTTCTTT.

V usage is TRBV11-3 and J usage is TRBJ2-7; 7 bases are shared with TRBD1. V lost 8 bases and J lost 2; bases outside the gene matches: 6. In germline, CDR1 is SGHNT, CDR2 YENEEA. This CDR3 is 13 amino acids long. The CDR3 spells CASGRDRAYEQYF. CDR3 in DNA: TGTGCCAGCGGTCGGGACAGAGCCTACGAGCAGTACTTC.

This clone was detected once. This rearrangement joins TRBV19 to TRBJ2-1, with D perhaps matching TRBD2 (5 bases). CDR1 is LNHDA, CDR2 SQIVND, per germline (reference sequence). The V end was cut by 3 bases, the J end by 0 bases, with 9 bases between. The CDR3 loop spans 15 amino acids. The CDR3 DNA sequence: TGTGCCAGTAGTATTAGCGTGAGCTCCTACAATGAGCAGTTCTTC. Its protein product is CASSISVSSYNEQFF.

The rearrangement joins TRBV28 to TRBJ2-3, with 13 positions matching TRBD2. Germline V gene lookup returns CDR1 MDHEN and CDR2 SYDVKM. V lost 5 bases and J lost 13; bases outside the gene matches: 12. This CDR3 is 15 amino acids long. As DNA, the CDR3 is TGTGCCAGCAGTATATCCGGGACTAGCGGGGTAAATGAGTATTTT. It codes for CASSISGTSGVNEYF.

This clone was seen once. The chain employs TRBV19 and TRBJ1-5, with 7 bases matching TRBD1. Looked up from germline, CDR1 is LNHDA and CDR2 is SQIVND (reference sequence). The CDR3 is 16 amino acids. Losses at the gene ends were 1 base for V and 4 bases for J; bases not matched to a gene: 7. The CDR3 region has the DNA TGTGCCAGTAGTATAGGGGGCCGGGACAGAAATCAGCCCCAGCATTTT. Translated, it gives CASSIGGRDRNQPQHF.